These T cell receptor beta chains were read from a single sample in a study of T cell clones after liver transplantation. Clones were read by immunoSEQ multiplex PCR, and TCRdb kept only the in-frame ones, dropping some. This repertoire shows fewer than 65,000 clones, more than 70% found once; its top ten account for approximately 10%. The sequences come from CD4+ T cells from blood, collected at the 22-month timepoint. These receptors were obtained from a human patient who received a liver transplant. The graft donor may have contributed some T cells. Both conserved end residues are part of each CDR3. The D gene is left open where the match is weak. The size entry is marked missing in some rows and otherwise reads once, few, many or a size class.

V	D	J	size	CDR3	DNA
TRBV6-1	-	TRBJ1-2	-	CASSEGGRFNYGYTF	TGTGCCAGCAGTGAAGGAGGGAGATTTAACTATGGCTACACCTTC
TRBV27	-	TRBJ2-7	-	CASNPPGGGEQYF	TGTGCCAGCAACCCCCCCGGCGGAGGCGAGCAGTACTTC
TRBV2	-	TRBJ2-6	-	CASSGQGRAGANVLTF	TGTGCCAGCAGTGGACAGGGGAGGGCTGGGGCCAACGTCCTGACTTTC
TRBV10-1	-	TRBJ2-2	-	CASSPGVGGELFF	TGCGCCAGCAGTCCCGGGGTCGGCGGGGAGCTGTTTTTT
TRBV19	-	TRBJ1-1	few	CASSQGWRYLYAEAFF	TGTGCCAGTTCTCAGGGGTGGCGGTATCTTTACGCTGAAGCTTTCTTT
TRBV19	-	TRBJ2-5	-	CASSIDSGSGETQYF	TGTGCCAGTAGTATAGATTCCGGGTCGGGGGAGACCCAGTACTTC
TRBV7-2	-	TRBJ1-2	-	CASSLVSTEGTYGYTF	TGTGCCAGCAGCTTAGTGAGTACGGAAGGGACCTATGGCTACACCTTC
TRBV6-6	TRBD1	TRBJ2-7	-	CASSRRTGINYEQYF	TGTGCCAGCAGCCGTAGGACAGGGATCAACTACGAGCAGTACTTC
TRBV7-3	TRBD2	TRBJ2-1	-	CASSLGTSGVDEQFF	TGTGCCAGCAGCTTAGGGACTAGCGGGGTGGATGAGCAGTTCTTC
TRBV27	-	TRBJ1-5	few	CASRGWGNQPQHF	TGTGCCAGCAGGGGATGGGGCAATCAGCCCCAGCATTTT
TRBV7-2	-	TRBJ2-1	-	CASSLNVGRERQFF	TGTGCCAGCAGCTTAAACGTAGGAAGGGAACGGCAGTTCTTC
TRBV11-3	TRBD2	TRBJ2-1	-	CASSSGGALNEQFF	TGTGCCAGCAGCTCCGGGGGGGCTTTGAATGAGCAGTTCTTC
TRBV28	-	TRBJ2-7	-	CASSLGASYEQYF	TGTGCCAGCAGTTTGGGAGCCTCCTACGAGCAGTACTTC
TRBV27	-	TRBJ2-5	-	CASSLSPPGAFPGKQETQYF	TGTGCCAGCAGTTTATCTCCCCCGGGGGCTTTCCCCGGGAAGCAAGAGACCCAGTACTTC
TRBV6-5	TRBD2	TRBJ2-1	-	CASSYTGTSGGYEQFF	TGTGCCAGCAGTTATACCGGGACTAGCGGGGGGTATGAGCAGTTCTTC
TRBV6-1	-	TRBJ1-5	-	CASMAMTVYQPQHF	TGTGCCAGCATGGCGATGACGGTTTATCAGCCCCAGCATTTT
TRBV6-4	-	TRBJ1-6	once	CASTEGYNSPLHF	TGTGCCAGCACCGAAGGGTATAATTCACCCCTCCACTTT
TRBV19	-	TRBJ2-2	-	CASRRQPTGTGELFF	TGTGCCAGTAGGAGGCAACCCACAGGGACCGGGGAGCTGTTTTTT
TRBV5-6	-	TRBJ2-3	-	CASSPDPRGTDTQYF	TGTGCCAGCAGCCCGGACCCGCGGGGCACAGATACGCAGTATTTT
TRBV4-1	-	TRBJ2-1	few	CASSQDPQSYNEQFF	TGCGCCAGCAGCCAAGATCCCCAGAGCTACAATGAGCAGTTCTTC
TRBV11-1	-	TRBJ2-7	-	CASSLALSYEGEQYF	TGTGCCAGCAGCTTGGCCCTTTCTTACGAGGGCGAGCAGTACTTC
TRBV11-2	-	TRBJ2-7	-	CASSFPDNSYEQYF	TGTGCCAGCAGCTTTCCCGACAATTCCTACGAGCAGTACTTC
TRBV19	TRBD1	TRBJ2-2	-	CASSRLQGARVTGELFF	TGTGCCAGTAGTAGGCTACAGGGGGCACGTGTCACCGGGGAGCTGTTTTTT
TRBV9	TRBD2	TRBJ2-2	-	CASSPRLAGGLRELFF	TGTGCCAGCAGCCCCCGACTAGCGGGGGGGCTCCGGGAGCTGTTTTTT
TRBV2	-	TRBJ2-5	-	CASTRETETQYF	TGTGCCAGCACTAGGGAGACGGAGACCCAGTACTTC
TRBV6-6	TRBD1	TRBJ1-2	-	CASSYGQGEGYGYTF	TGTGCCAGCAGTTACGGACAGGGAGAAGGCTATGGCTACACCTTC
TRBV28	-	TRBJ2-1	-	CASRERVESYNEQFF	TGTGCCAGCAGGGAACGTGTGGAGTCCTACAATGAGCAGTTCTTC
TRBV7-9	-	TRBJ2-1	-	CASSARTSFYNEQFF	TGTGCCAGCAGCGCAAGAACTAGTTTCTACAATGAGCAGTTCTTC
TRBV6-1	-	TRBJ1-1	-	CASRHPRDTEAFF	TGTGCCAGCAGACACCCCCGGGACACTGAAGCTTTCTTT
TRBV5-1	-	TRBJ1-1	-	CASRTTGRQTEAFF	TGCGCCAGCCGCACTACAGGGAGGCAAACTGAAGCTTTCTTT
TRBV5-1	-	TRBJ2-1	-	CASSFPGTVGTDRQFF	TGCGCCAGCAGCTTCCCGGGGACTGTAGGGACTGACAGGCAGTTCTTC
TRBV28	TRBD1	TRBJ1-1	-	CASSHLPGQGPMNTEAFF	TGTGCCAGCAGTCACCTCCCGGGACAGGGGCCCATGAACACTGAAGCTTTCTTT
TRBV4-2	TRBD1	TRBJ1-1	-	CASSQITQGDTEAFF	TGTGCCAGCAGCCAAATTACACAGGGGGACACTGAAGCTTTCTTT
TRBV6-5	-	TRBJ2-3	once	CASSERRTDTQYF	TGTGCCAGCTCGGAGAGGCGAACAGATACGCAGTATTTT
TRBV11-2	-	TRBJ2-5	-	CASSPVTDLSDETQYF	TGTGCCAGCAGCCCCGTGACAGACCTCTCGGATGAGACCCAGTACTTC
TRBV2	TRBD1	TRBJ1-1	-	CASTPGTGDTEAFF	TGTGCCAGCACTCCAGGGACAGGAGACACTGAAGCTTTCTTT
TRBV18	-	TRBJ1-2	-	CASSSDGQNYGYTF	TGTGCCAGCTCCTCAGATGGACAGAACTATGGCTACACCTTC
TRBV5-4	-	TRBJ2-5	-	CASSFRGDETQYF	TGTGCCAGCAGCTTCAGGGGTGACGAGACCCAGTACTTC
TRBV2	-	TRBJ1-1	few	CASSTDNEAFF	TGTGCCAGCAGTACGGACAATGAAGCTTTCTTT
TRBV6-1	-	TRBJ1-1	-	CASSEDRWNTEAFF	TGTGCCAGCAGTGAAGACAGATGGAACACTGAAGCTTTCTTT
TRBV19	TRBD1	TRBJ1-6	few	CASPGGYNSPLHF	TGTGCCTCCCCAGGGGGCTATAATTCACCCCTCCACTTT
TRBV20-1	TRBD2	TRBJ2-3	-	CSALGLGTQYF	TGCAGTGCCCTGGGACTAGGTACGCAGTATTTT
TRBV5-1	-	TRBJ2-6	few	CASSLVGSGANVLTF	TGCGCCAGCAGCTTGGTAGGGTCGGGGGCCAACGTCCTGACTTTC
TRBV28	TRBD1	TRBJ1-5	-	CASTPGTGGRQPQHF	TGTGCCAGCACCCCCGGGACAGGGGGCAGACAGCCCCAGCATTTT
TRBV28	-	TRBJ2-3	-	CASSLLGSGTDTQYF	TGTGCCAGCAGTCTTCTTGGATCGGGCACAGATACGCAGTATTTT
TRBV10-3	-	TRBJ1-1	-	CAAREDLGNTEAFF	TGTGCCGCCAGAGAGGATCTCGGGAACACTGAAGCTTTCTTT
TRBV21-1	-	TRBJ1-5	many	CASSKCRSGAHQPQHF	TGTGCCAGCAGCAAATGTCGCAGTGGGGCCCATCAGCCCCAGCATTTT
TRBV11-3	TRBD1	TRBJ2-1	few	CASSLGDSDLYNEQFF	TGTGCCAGCAGCTTAGGGGACAGTGACCTCTACAATGAGCAGTTCTTC
TRBV14	-	TRBJ2-1	-	CASSRGRSYNEQFF	TGTGCCAGCAGTCGGGGGAGGTCCTACAATGAGCAGTTCTTC
TRBV6-4	TRBD1	TRBJ1-2	-	CASSDSGTGYGYTF	TGTGCCAGCAGTGACTCCGGGACAGGCTATGGCTACACCTTC
TRBV27	-	TRBJ1-1	once	CASSLWTARGTEAFF	TGTGCCAGCAGTTTATGGACAGCCAGGGGAACTGAAGCTTTCTTT
TRBV9	TRBD2	TRBJ2-5	few	CASSLGGGTGETQYF	TGTGCCAGCAGCTTGGGCGGGGGAACTGGGGAGACCCAGTACTTC
TRBV5-4	TRBD1	TRBJ1-2	-	CASSFWDRAGYGYTF	TGTGCCAGCAGCTTCTGGGACAGGGCAGGGTATGGCTACACCTTC
TRBV28	-	TRBJ2-7	once	CAAGLGDYEQYF	TGTGCCGCTGGGTTGGGGGACTACGAGCAGTACTTC
TRBV7-8	-	TRBJ1-6	-	CASSLVVRWDSPLHF	TGTGCCAGCAGCTTAGTTGTCAGGTGGGACTCACCCCTCCACTTT
TRBV28	TRBD1	TRBJ2-6	-	CASSLAGQGRTGANVLTF	TGTGCCAGCAGTTTAGCCGGACAGGGCAGGACTGGGGCCAACGTCCTGACTTTC
TRBV7-7	TRBD1	TRBJ2-5	once	CASSPHGQGAQETQYF	TGTGCTAGCAGCCCACATGGACAGGGGGCCCAAGAGACCCAGTACTTC